This is a list of T cell receptor beta chains from one sample in a study of OX40 agonist ivuxolimab in advanced cancers. Repertoires were generated with immunoSEQ multiplex PCR, while TCRdb's copy carries only in-frame clones and drops some. The profile shows about 88,000 clones, around 83% of them singletons. The specimen comprised CD4+ or CD8+ T cells sorted from blood, sampled in a trial of the OX40 agonist ivuxolimab. The receptors here all came from an adult with an advanced solid tumor such as melanoma, head and neck, liver or kidney cancer. Each CDR3 is given with its conserved first and last residue. A D gene is named only where the DNA matches it firmly. Size values are once, few and many counts, or a class for expanded clones, and some rows have none.

D gene	V gene	J gene	clone size	CDR3 length	CDR3 DNA	CDR3 protein
TRBD1	TRBV25-1	TRBJ1-3	once	15	TGTGCCAGCAGTGATACAGGGGCAGGGGGAAACACCATATATTTT	CASSDTGAGGNTIYF
TRBD1	TRBV4-3	TRBJ2-3	.	17	TGCGCCAGCAGCCAGCAGGGGGTCCCCGCTAGCACAGATACGCAGTATTTT	CASSQQGVPASTDTQYF
TRBD1	TRBV5-1	TRBJ1-6	.	15	TGCGCCAGCAGCTCTAGACAGGGGGTAAATTCACCCCTCCACTTT	CASSSRQGVNSPLHF
TRBD1	TRBV18	TRBJ1-1	.	13	TGTGCCAGCTCACGACAGGGCATCCCTGAAGCTTTCTTT	CASSRQGIPEAFF
.	TRBV30	TRBJ1-4	.	14	TGTGCCTGGAGTGTTGGAACCAGCGATGAAAAACTGTTTTTT	CAWSVGTSDEKLFF
TRBD1	TRBV30	TRBJ2-7	.	13	TGTGCCTGGACTGCTGACAGGGCTTACGAGCAGTACTTC	CAWTADRAYEQYF
TRBD1	TRBV5-8	TRBJ1-1	.	17	TGTGCCAGCAGCTATTCCGGGACAGGGATCCCCAACACTGAAGCTTTCTTT	CASSYSGTGIPNTEAFF
.	TRBV5-1	TRBJ1-2	.	15	TGCGCCAGCAGCTTGGTGGGTCAGTCCTACTATGGCTACACCTTC	CASSLVGQSYYGYTF
.	TRBV29-1	TRBJ1-2	.	9	TGCAGCGTTGGGGGGACCTACACCTTC	CSVGGTYTF
.	TRBV18	TRBJ2-1	.	12	TGTGCCAGCTCACCACAGAGTAATGAGCAGTTCTTC	CASSPQSNEQFF
TRBD1	TRBV30	TRBJ2-1	.	13	TGTGCCTGGAGCCGGGACAGGCACAATGAGCAGTTCTTC	CAWSRDRHNEQFF
TRBD1	TRBV6-5	TRBJ2-4	.	13	TGTGCCAGCAGCCGCGACAGGGGAGACATTCAGTACTTC	CASSRDRGDIQYF
.	TRBV7-9	TRBJ2-7	.	15	TGTGCCAGCCGTTCACTAGGGCTGCTCTCCTACGAGCAGTACTTC	CASRSLGLLSYEQYF